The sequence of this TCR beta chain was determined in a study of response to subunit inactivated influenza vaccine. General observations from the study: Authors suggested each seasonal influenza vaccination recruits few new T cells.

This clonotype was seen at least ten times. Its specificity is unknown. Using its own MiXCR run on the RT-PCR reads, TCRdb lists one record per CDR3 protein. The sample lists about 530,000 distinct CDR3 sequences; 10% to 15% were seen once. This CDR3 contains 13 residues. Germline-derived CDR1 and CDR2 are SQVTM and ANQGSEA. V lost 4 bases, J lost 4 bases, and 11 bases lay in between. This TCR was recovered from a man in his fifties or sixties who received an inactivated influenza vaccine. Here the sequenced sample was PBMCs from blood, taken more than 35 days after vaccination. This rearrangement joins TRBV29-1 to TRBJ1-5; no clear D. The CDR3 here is CSVGEGQNQPQHF. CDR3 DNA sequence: TGCAGCGTTGGGGAGGGCCAAAATCAGCCCCAGCATTTT.